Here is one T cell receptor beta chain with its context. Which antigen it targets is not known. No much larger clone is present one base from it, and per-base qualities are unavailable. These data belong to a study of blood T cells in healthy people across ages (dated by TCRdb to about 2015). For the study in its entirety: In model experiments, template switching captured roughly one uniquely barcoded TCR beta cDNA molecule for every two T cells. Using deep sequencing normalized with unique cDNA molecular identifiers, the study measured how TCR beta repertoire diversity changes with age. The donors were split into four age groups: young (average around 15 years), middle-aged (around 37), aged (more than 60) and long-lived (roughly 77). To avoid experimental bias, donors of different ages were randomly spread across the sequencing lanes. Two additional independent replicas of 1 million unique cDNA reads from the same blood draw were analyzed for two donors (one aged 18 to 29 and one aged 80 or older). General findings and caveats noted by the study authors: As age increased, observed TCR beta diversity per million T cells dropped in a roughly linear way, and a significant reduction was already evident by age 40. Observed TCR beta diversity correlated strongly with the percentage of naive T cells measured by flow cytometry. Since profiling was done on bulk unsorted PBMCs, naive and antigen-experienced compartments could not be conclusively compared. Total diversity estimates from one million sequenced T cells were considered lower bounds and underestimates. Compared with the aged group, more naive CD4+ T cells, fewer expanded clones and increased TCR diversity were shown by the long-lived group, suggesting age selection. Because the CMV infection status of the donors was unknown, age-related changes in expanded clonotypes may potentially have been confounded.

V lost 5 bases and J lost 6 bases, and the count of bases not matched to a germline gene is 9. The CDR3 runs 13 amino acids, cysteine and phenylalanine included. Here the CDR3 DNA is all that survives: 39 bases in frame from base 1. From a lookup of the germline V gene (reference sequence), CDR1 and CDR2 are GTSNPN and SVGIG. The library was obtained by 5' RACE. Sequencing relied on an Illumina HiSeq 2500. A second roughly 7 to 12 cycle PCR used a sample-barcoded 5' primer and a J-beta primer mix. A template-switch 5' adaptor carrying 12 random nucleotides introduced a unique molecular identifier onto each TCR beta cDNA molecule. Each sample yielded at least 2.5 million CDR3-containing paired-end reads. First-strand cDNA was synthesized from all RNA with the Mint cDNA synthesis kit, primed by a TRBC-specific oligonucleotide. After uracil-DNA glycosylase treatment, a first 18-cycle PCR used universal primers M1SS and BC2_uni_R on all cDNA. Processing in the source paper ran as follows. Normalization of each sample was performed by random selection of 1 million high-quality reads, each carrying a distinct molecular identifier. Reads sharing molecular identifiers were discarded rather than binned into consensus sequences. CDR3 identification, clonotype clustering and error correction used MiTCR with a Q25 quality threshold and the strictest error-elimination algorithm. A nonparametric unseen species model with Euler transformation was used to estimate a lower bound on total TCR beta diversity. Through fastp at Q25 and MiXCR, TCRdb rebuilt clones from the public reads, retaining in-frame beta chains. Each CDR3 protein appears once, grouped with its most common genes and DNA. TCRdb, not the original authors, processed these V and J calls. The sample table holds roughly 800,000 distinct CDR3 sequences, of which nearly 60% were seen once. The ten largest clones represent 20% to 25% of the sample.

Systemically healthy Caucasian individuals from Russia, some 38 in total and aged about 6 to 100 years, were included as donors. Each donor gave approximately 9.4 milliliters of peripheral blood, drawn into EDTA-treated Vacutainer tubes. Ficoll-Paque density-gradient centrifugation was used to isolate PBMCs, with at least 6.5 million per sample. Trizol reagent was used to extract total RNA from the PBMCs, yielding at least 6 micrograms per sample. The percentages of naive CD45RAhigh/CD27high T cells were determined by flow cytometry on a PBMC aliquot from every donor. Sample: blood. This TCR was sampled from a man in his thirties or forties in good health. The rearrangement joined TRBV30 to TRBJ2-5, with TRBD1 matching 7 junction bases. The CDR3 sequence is CAWADRVGKTQYF. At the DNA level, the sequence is TGTGCCTGGGCTGACAGGGTCGGGAAGACCCAGTACTTC.